Listed here is a single T cell receptor (beta chain). Its antigen is not identified. The identical CDR3 is also encoded by other nucleotide sequences in the sample. The V end lost 0 bases, the J end lost 3 bases, and 9 bases lay between the germline ends. This CDR3 has 14 residues. Germline lookup yields CDR1 LNHNV and CDR2 YYDKDF (reference sequence). The entry originates in a study of T cell responses to AZD1222 COVID-19 vaccine. Study-wide results and caveats: Regions 160-218 and 743-854 dominated among vaccine-associated CD4 TCRs spanning spike. Among the donors, most were white British and more were female, and clonal diversity was possibly underestimated. Only a handful of AZD1222 recipients, more than five in all, had baseline seropositivity.

Profiling relied on immunoSEQ multiplex PCR, and the TCRdb table lists in-frame clones only, not all of them. The sample contains over 100,000 clones, roughly 80% of which appear only once. The TCR originated in an adult in good health. The sample consisted of peripheral blood, taken on day 0 of AZD1222 vaccination. The chain has TRBV15 and TRBJ2-7; D is perhaps TRBD1 (6 bases). Written as DNA, the CDR3 is TGTGCCACCAGCAGAGACAGGGGAAGCTACGAGCAGTACTTC. Translated: CATSRDRGSYEQYF.